The T cell receptor beta chain described here comes from a study of PD-L1 blockade in urothelial cancer. In the study overall: Of some 30 patients, about 25 were males with bladder-origin urothelial cancer. Blood was evaluated 3 weeks (second dose) and 6 weeks after therapy began. Specimens of blood held a median count of approximately 150,000 T cells.

Trimming took off 6 bases at V and 3 bases at J, with 9 bases between the two ends. The germline CDR1 and CDR2 sequences are KGHSH and LQKENI. The CDR3 spans 13 residues. General study points: Below-median pretreatment blood TCR clonality was associated with improved progression-free and overall survival.

Measured with immunoSEQ multiplex PCR; TCRdb has only the in-frame clones, and not every one. The table records tens of thousands of clones, 90% of them present only once. This clone is a singleton in its sample. Its antigen is not identified. As for time point: pretreatment peripheral blood. The receptor was isolated from a man aged 55-75 years with urothelial cancer. The genes are TRBV18 and TRBJ1-5; D unclear. Sequenced here: PBMCs, sampled around atezolizumab (anti-PD-L1) treatment. This CDR3 reads CASSMTINQPQHF. In nucleotides, the CDR3 is TGTGCCAGCTCTATGACTATCAATCAGCCCCAGCATTTT.